This T cell receptor (beta chain) was recovered during a study of T cells after yellow fever vaccination (dated by TCRdb to between 2018 and 2020). Concerning the study at large: The SMART-Seq v4 Ultra Low Input RNA kit was used to prepare libraries from fractions with low cell numbers. To follow T-cell clones before and after primary and booster YFV17D yellow fever vaccination, bulk TCR alpha and beta repertoires were sequenced over time. Two healthy male donors, one aged 18 to 30 and one aged 30 to 40 years, were included in the cohort. Blood was collected at multiple timepoints before and after primary and secondary immunization, and bulk PBMC replicates and cell subsets were isolated.

What the treatment or condition label conveys for this sample: live attenuated yellow fever vaccine strain. Two biological replicates of bulk PBMCs were collected at each blood-draw timepoint. A standard Ficoll-Paque protocol was used to isolate PBMCs from peripheral blood. TriZol was used to extract RNA from bulk PBMCs, CD4 and CD8 fractions, and dextramer-positive and dextramer-negative fractions. CDR3 length: 16 amino acids, cysteine to phenylalanine. Just the 48-base CDR3 DNA is kept, in frame starting at base 1. The junction shows trimming of 3 bases on V and 3 bases on J, plus 15 bases between the germline ends. Per the germline V gene, SGHNT is the CDR1 and YENEEA is the CDR2. This clonotype was picked up a small number of times. There is no known antigen for this receptor. Base qualities are not provided; no much larger clone lies one nucleotide away. Synthesis of TCR cDNA relied on 5'RACE template switching, a step that introduced a universal primer site along with unique molecular identifiers. Priming for cDNA synthesis came from both the TCR alpha and TCR beta constant segments. Library amplification used two PCR steps, and the second PCR step added sample barcodes and sequencing adapters. Libraries were sequenced on Illumina HiSeq 2500 (2x100 bp) or NovaSeq (2x150 bp). In the authors' own workflow: Reads were demultiplexed and collapsed into UMI consensus sequences with MIGEC, and V(D)J alignment was performed with MiXCR. Vaccine-responding clonotypes were identified with edgeR using replicate PBMC samples, with FDR below 0.01 and a log2 fold change above 5 up to day 15 being required. Bulk clonotypes were assigned CD4 or CD8 identity according to which sequenced CD4 or CD8 repertoire held them at higher abundance. The public reads were reanalyzed by TCRdb: fastp trimming at Q25, MiXCR alignment, in-frame beta chains only. Each entry merges the rows of one CDR3 protein and shows their most common DNA and genes. The V and J calls shown here were made by TCRdb, not taken from the authors' results. This sample gives about 550,000 distinct CDR3 sequences in total; roughly 19% of them show up just once. The ten largest account for roughly an eighth of the sample.

Results and caveats for the whole study, not just this receptor: A small share of clonotypes occurred in both CD4 and CD8 compartments, likely arising from convergent recombination. Only a couple of donors were included in the study, so the extent to which the findings can be generalized is limited. Computational filtering was required because FACS-sorted repertoires could contain abundant contaminating clonotypes from the bulk population. The secondary T-cell response was weaker than the primary response but faster, peaking on day 5 instead of day 15. After the booster, most clones that had expanded after primary vaccination were detected again (over 95% of CD4 and around nine tenths of CD8), suggesting broad maintenance of memory.

The clonotype originates from a man aged 25-45 years who received the YFV17D yellow fever vaccine. The chain is made from TRBV11-3 and TRBJ2-4, with TRBD1 as a weak D call on 5 bases. Sequenced here: PBMCs, sampled 15 days after the yellow fever booster vaccination. At the DNA level, the sequence is TGTGCCAGCAGCTTCGAGACAGTCCTCAACAAAAACATTCAGTACTTC. This is translated as CASSFETVLNKNIQYF. Extended through the reference TRBV11-3 and TRBJ2-4 proteins, this CDR3 yields the full variable domain: EAGVVQSPRYKIIEKKQPVAFWCNPISGHNTLYWYLQNLGQGPELLIRYENEEAVDDSQLPKDRFSAERLKGVDSTLKIQPAELGDSAVYLCASSFETVLNKNIQYFGAGTRLSVL.